The 17 T cell receptor beta chains presented below share a single source sample, sequenced in a study of T-cell memory formation after mild COVID-19. TCRdb itself ran the 5' RACE reads through MiXCR, one entry per CDR3 protein. The table lists 120,000 or so distinct CDR3 sequences, about 6% of them singletons, with under 2.5% in the top ten. The sample was PBMCs or a T cell subset sorted from them (not recorded which). The receptors were gathered from an adult woman who had mild COVID-19 (a few samples of this study predate the infection). Cell type and time point are not known.

This clonotype was picked up many times. The J gene is TRBJ2-2, the V gene TRBV5-5; D not certain. This CDR3 spans 14 amino acids. The V gene's germline CDR1 is SGHKS and CDR2 YYEKEE (reference sequence). Trimming removed 0 bases from V and 4 bases from J, with 7 bases in between. CDR3 sequence reads: CASSLEVGTGELFF. The CDR3 DNA sequence: TGTGCCAGCAGCTTGGAGGTGGGCACCGGGGAGCTGTTTTTT.

The CDR3 DNA is TGCAGTGTCAGGGTGAACACTGAAGCTTTCTTT. This translates into CSVRVNTEAFF. This chain links TRBV20-1 with TRBJ1-1; tentatively, D is TRBD1 (5 bases). The ends were cut back, 7 bases at V and 0 bases at J, with 6 bases in the middle. This CDR3 comprises 11 residues. Germline V lookup: CDR1 DFQATT, CDR2 SNEGSKA (reference sequence).

This clonotype was observed many times. The J gene is TRBJ2-7, the V gene TRBV20-1, with D maybe TRBD1 (6 bases). Germline V gene sequence: CDR1 DFQATT, CDR2 SNEGSKA (reference sequence). The CDR3 length is 14 residues. Trimming left V 1 base short and J 3 bases short, with 13 bases between. The CDR3 protein is CSARGTAAGYEQYF. The DNA of the CDR3 is TGCAGTGCTAGAGGGACAGCTGCCGGCTACGAGCAGTACTTC.

This clonotype was seen ten or more times. This rearrangement joins TRBV3-1 to TRBJ2-1; 9 bases match TRBD2. The CDR3 sequence is 14 residues long. Germline V gives CDR1 LGHDT, CDR2 YNNKEL (reference sequence). After removal of 4 bases from V and 6 bases from J, the junction contained 4 bases not matched to a gene. CDR3 nucleotide sequence: TGTGCCAGCAGCCGATTAGCGGGAGTCAATGAGCAGTTCTTC. Protein: CASSRLAGVNEQFF.

CDR3 DNA sequence: TGTGCCAGCAGACCCCGCCAGGTTTATAGGATAACTGAAGCTTTCTTT. Protein product: CASRPRQVYRITEAFF. This sequence joins TRBV12-3 or TRBV12-4 and TRBJ1-1; no reliable D call. V lost 6 bases, J lost 5 bases, and 22 bases lay in between. CDR3 length equals 16 residues.

This clonotype turned up a few times. The CDR3 DNA reads TGTGCCAGCAGTTACTCGGCCTACGACACCGGGGAGCTGTTTTTT. Amino acid sequence: CASSYSAYDTGELFF. The rearrangement links TRBV6-5 to TRBJ2-2; D is unclear. V was clipped by 0 bases and J by 3 bases, with 8 bases between them. The CDR3 covers 15 residues. Germline V gives CDR1 MNHEY, CDR2 SVGAGI.

Details on this clonotype: A read error may be the cause here, since a much bigger clone is one base away. The rearrangement links TRBV12-3 or TRBV12-4 to TRBJ1-1; D may be TRBD1 (6 bases). This CDR3 has 15 residues. Between the trimmed V and J ends, which lost 5 bases and 6 bases, there was a span of 19 bases. The CDR3 bases are TGTGCCAGCAGTCCCTACGGAGGGGGTATCGCTGAAGCTTTCTTT. Encoded protein: CASSPYGGGIAEAFF.

This clonotype was seen many times. The rearrangement joins TRBV5-1 to TRBJ2-3; TRBD2 is a possible D gene (5 bases). The CDR3 loop spans 14 amino acids. Germline lookup yields CDR1 SGHRS and CDR2 YFSETQ. The ends were cut back, 4 bases at V and 4 bases at J, with 13 bases in the middle. The DNA of the CDR3 is TGCGCCAGCAGCGCCGGGCCCGGGGCAGATACGCAGTATTTT. Protein sequence: CASSAGPGADTQYF.

This clonotype has just a few counts. This sequence joins TRBV6-5 and TRBJ1-1; D remains ambiguous. This CDR3 region has 14 residues. CDR1 is MNHEY, CDR2 SVGAGI, per germline. V was clipped by 6 bases and J by 0 bases, with 11 bases between them. The CDR3 region has the DNA TGTGCCAGCAGGGGGTATTATCTGAACACTGAAGCTTTCTTT. Its protein product is CASRGYYLNTEAFF.

This clonotype came up many times. The chain combines TRBV12-3 or TRBV12-4 with TRBJ1-1; D perhaps matches TRBD1 (6 bases). CDR3 length: 14 amino acids. V dropped 6 bases and J dropped 2 bases, with 13 bases sitting between them. The CDR3 reads CASRRRDTNTEAFF. The CDR3 DNA is TGTGCCAGCAGGCGCCGGGACACCAACACTGAAGCTTTCTTT.

The chain uses TRBV19 and TRBJ2-5; either TRBD1 or TRBD2 may fit D (5 bases each). This CDR3 is built from 14 residues. Trimming stripped 3 bases from V and 4 bases from J, with 12 bases between. Germline V CDR1 and CDR2: LNHDA, SQIVND (reference sequence). The CDR3 sequence: CASSIGTTPETQYF. The CDR3 DNA reads as TGTGCCAGTAGTATTGGGACGACCCCAGAGACCCAGTACTTC. The whole variable domain, filled in from reference TRBV19 and TRBJ2-5, reads DGGITQSPKYLFRKEGQNVTLSCEQNLNHDAMYWYRQDPGQGLRLIYYSQIVNDFQKGDIAEGYSVSREKKESFPLTVTSAQKNPTAFYLCASSIGTTPETQYFGPGTRLLVL.

This clonotype was detected many times. The CDR3 region has the DNA TGTGCCAGCATCCCCAGCGAGGGCAACACTGAAGCTTTCTTT. Protein sequence: CASIPSEGNTEAFF. The rearrangement links TRBV6-5 to TRBJ1-1; D unclear. The CDR3 consists of 14 residues. V lost 7 bases, J lost 2 bases, and 14 bases lay in between. In germline, CDR1 is MNHEY, CDR2 SVGAGI.

V and J are TRBV12-3 or TRBV12-4 and TRBJ1-6; the D is unclear. This CDR3 is 16 amino acids long. Trimming removed 6 bases from V and 0 bases from J, with 12 bases in between. This chain's CDR3 is CASRTGLSSYNSPLHF. CDR3 bases: TGTGCCAGCAGGACGGGCCTCAGCTCCTATAATTCACCCCTCCACTTT.

In this sample, this clonotype turned up many times. This chain uses TRBV7-2 with TRBJ2-1, with 8 bases matching TRBD1. Germline CDR1 reads SGHTA; CDR2 reads FQGNSA. The V segment lost 6 bases and the J segment 6 bases; nucleotides outside the gene matches: 7. There are 14 residues in the CDR3. The CDR3 DNA follows: TGTGCCAGCAGGTCAGGGGGCACGAGCAATGAGCAGTTCTTC. Amino acid sequence: CASRSGGTSNEQFF. Drawing the rest from reference TRBV7-2 and TRBJ2-1, the complete variable domain is GAGVSQSPSNKVTEKGKDVELRCDPISGHTALYWYRQSLGQGLEFLIYFQGNSAPDKSGLPSDRFSAERTGGSVSTLTIQRTQQEDSAVYLCASRSGGTSNEQFFGPGTRLTVL.

This clonotype was seen more than once but under ten times. V usage is TRBV30 and J usage is TRBJ1-1; D possibly corresponds to TRBD1 (5 bases). The CDR3 totals 13 residues. The V and J ends lost 2 bases and 4 bases respectively, with 11 bases between them. The germline V gene encodes CDR1 GTSNPN and CDR2 SVGIG (reference sequence). CDR3 bases: TGTGCCTGGAGTCCGGGGCCACCCACTGAAGCTTTCTTT. Amino acids: CAWSPGPPTEAFF. The full variable domain, completed using reference TRBV30 and TRBJ1-1, is SQTIHQWPATLVQPVGSPLSLECTVEGTSNPNLYWYRQAAGRGLQLLFYSVGIGQISSEVPQNLSASRPQDRQFILSSKKLLLSDSGFYLCAWSPGPPTEAFFGQGTRLTVV.

This clonotype was seen at least ten times. This chain links TRBV18 with TRBJ2-4; D perhaps matches TRBD2 (5 bases). This CDR3 contains 16 residues. Trimming took off 0 bases at V and 0 bases at J, with 9 bases between the two ends. Germline V lookup: CDR1 KGHSH, CDR2 LQKENI. Written as DNA, the CDR3 is TGTGCCAGCTCACCACCACGGGGAGTAGCCAAAAACATTCAGTACTTC. Its protein product is CASSPPRGVAKNIQYF.

The CDR3 coding sequence is TGTGCCAGCAGCGCAATTCCGGGACCCACAAGGGAGAACACTGAAGCTTTCTTT. Translation gives CASSAIPGPTRENTEAFF. This rearrangement joins TRBV4-2 to TRBJ1-1; the D gene is possibly TRBD1 (5 bases). The V end was cut by 5 bases, the J end by 1 base, with 23 bases between. Germline values: CDR1 LGHNA, CDR2 YNFKEQ. The CDR3 is 18 amino acids.